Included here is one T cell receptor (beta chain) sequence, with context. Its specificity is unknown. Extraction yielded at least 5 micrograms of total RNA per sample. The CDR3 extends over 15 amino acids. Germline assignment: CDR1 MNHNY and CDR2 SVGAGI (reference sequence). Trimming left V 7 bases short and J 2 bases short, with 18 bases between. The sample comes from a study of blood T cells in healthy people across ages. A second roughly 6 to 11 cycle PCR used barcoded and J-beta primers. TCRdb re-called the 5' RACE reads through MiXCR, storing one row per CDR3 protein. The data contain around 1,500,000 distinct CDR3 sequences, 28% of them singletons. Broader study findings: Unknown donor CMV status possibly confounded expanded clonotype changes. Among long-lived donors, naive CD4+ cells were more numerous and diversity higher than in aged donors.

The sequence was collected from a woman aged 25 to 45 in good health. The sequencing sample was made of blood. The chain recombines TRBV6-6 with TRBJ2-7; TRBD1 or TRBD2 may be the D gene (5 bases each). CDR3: CASTEGTPGTYEQYF. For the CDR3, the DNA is TGTGCCAGCACCGAAGGGACGCCAGGGACCTACGAGCAGTACTTC.